Presented here are 20 T cell receptor beta chains from one specimen sequenced in a study of shared clonotypes between healthy human individuals. Using immunoSEQ multiplex PCR, the repertoire was profiled, and TCRdb retains in-frame clones only, with some absent. This table has about 2,100,000 clones, under 95% appearing once. The naive CD8 fraction comprised CD45RO-negative cells positively selected for CCR7 and excluded terminally differentiated effector memory CD45RA+ cells. Sequences were obtained from naive CD8+ T cells from PBMCs. The receptors stem from a man aged 18 to 29 in good health. Some clones in this sample may be carry-over from other donors' samples.

The chain couples TRBV29-1 to TRBJ2-5, with D possibly TRBD2 on 7 matching bases. This CDR3 spans 13 amino acids. The germline V and J ends were trimmed by 6 bases and 6 bases, with 17 bases remaining between them. In germline, CDR1 is SQVTM, CDR2 ANQGSEA. CDR3 bases: TGCAGCGTGCGGGGCGGGGGCGGAAAGACCCAGTACTTC. Encoded protein: CSVRGGGGKTQYF.

The CDR3 here is CATSLAGAHNEQFF. CDR3 DNA sequence: TGTGCCACATCGTTAGCGGGAGCTCACAATGAGCAGTTCTTC. The chain links TRBV13 to TRBJ2-1; 9 bases match TRBD2. The CDR3 totals 14 residues. J gave up 5 bases and V 10 bases, and 9 bases lay outside the gene matches. Germline CDR1 reads PRHDT; CDR2 reads FYEKMQ (reference sequence). The complete variable domain, with remaining parts taken from reference TRBV13 and TRBJ2-1, reads AAGVIQSPRHLIKEKRETATLKCYPIPRHDTVYWYQQGPGQDPQFLISFYEKMQSDKGSIPDRFSAQQFSDYHSELNMSSLELGDSALYFCATSLAGAHNEQFFGPGTRLTVL.

This clone was counted once. V gene TRBV27 combines with J gene TRBJ2-1; the match to TRBD2 covers 13 bases. CDR1 and CDR2 from the germline V gene are MNHEY and SMNVEV (reference sequence). With 5 bases clipped from V and 3 bases from J, the junction kept 4 bases outside the gene matches. This CDR3 has 16 amino acids. The CDR3 reads CASSTWTSGGYNEQFF. The CDR3 nucleotides are TGTGCCAGCAGTACCTGGACTAGCGGGGGCTACAATGAGCAGTTCTTC.

The V and J genes are TRBV25-1 and TRBJ2-5; 8 bases are a match to TRBD2. CDR1 is MGHDK, CDR2 SYGVNS, per germline. The CDR3 is 14 residues long. The J segment lost 3 bases and the V segment lost 8 bases, leaving 8 bases of the junction unmatched. As DNA, the CDR3 is TGTGCCAGCCCTCAAGCGGGAGTAGAAGAGACCCAGTACTTC. Protein sequence: CASPQAGVEETQYF.

V usage is TRBV28 and J usage is TRBJ1-1; D gene ambiguous. V dropped 7 bases and J dropped 1 base, with 13 bases sitting between them. CDR3 length: 14 amino acids. Germline CDR1 MDHEN, CDR2 SYDVKM. CDR3 DNA sequence: TGTGCCAGCATTCGGGAGGGTGAGAACACTGAAGCTTTCTTT. Encoded protein: CASIREGENTEAFF. The full variable domain, in which reference TRBV28 and TRBJ1-1 provide the parts outside the CDR3, is DVKVTQSSRYLVKRTGEKVFLECVQDMDHENMFWYRQDPGLGLRLIYFSYDVKMKEKGDIPEGYSVSREKKERFSLILESASTNQTSMYLCASIREGENTEAFFGQGTRLTVV.

V and J are TRBV12-1 and TRBJ1-1; the listed D gene, TRBD1, was not tested against the DNA. TRBV12-1 is shown as a pseudogene. The CDR3 is 12 amino acids. In DNA form, the CDR3 reads TGTGCCAGCAGCTTACAGGGGCCTGGGGCTTTCTTT. Protein product: CASSLQGPGAFF.

The chain uses TRBV4-1 and TRBJ2-5, with TRBD1 as a possible D gene (5 bases). The CDR3 loop spans 14 amino acids. V lost 4 bases, J lost 14 bases, and 23 bases lay in between. Germline CDR1 MGHRA, CDR2 YSYEKL. This CDR3 reads CASSLPQRQPTIYF. DNA of the CDR3: TGCGCCAGCAGCCTCCCCCAGCGACAGCCAACCATTTACTTC.

The chain employs TRBV6-5 and TRBJ2-7; TRBD1 matches at 10 bases. This CDR3 spans 15 amino acids. CDR1 is MNHEY and CDR2 is SVGAGI in the germline V gene. With V trimmed by 0 bases and J by 7 bases, 6 bases remained unmatched. The CDR3 reads CASSYSRTGGGEQYF. The DNA for the CDR3 is TGTGCCAGCAGTTACTCACGGACAGGGGGAGGGGAGCAGTACTTC.

This clone came up a few times. The chain carries TRBV4-1 and TRBJ1-1, with D unresolved. Germline loops: CDR1 MGHRA, CDR2 YSYEKL. This CDR3 region has 15 residues. V lost 1 base and J 8 bases, leaving 17 bases between the germline ends. CDR3 in DNA: TGCGCCAGCAGCCAAGTTATCGGGAGGCCCGAAGAAGCTTTCTTT. Translating it yields CASSQVIGRPEEAFF.

The V call is TRBV6-5, the J call TRBJ2-7; no clear D gene. The CDR3 has 13 amino acids. Deletions cut 0 bases from V and 6 bases from J, with 9 bases between. Germline V gene sequence: CDR1 MNHEY, CDR2 SVGAGI. The CDR3 region is CASSYSEGIEQYF. CDR3 coding DNA: TGTGCCAGCAGTTACTCGGAAGGGATCGAGCAGTACTTC.

The chain carries TRBV5-8 and TRBJ2-1; 7 bases align to TRBD1. The CDR3 runs to 14 residues. Trimming took 2 bases from V and 3 from J; bases not matched to a gene: 2. Per the germline V gene, CDR1 is SGHTS and CDR2 is YDEGEE. The CDR3 here is CASSFGQVYNEQFF. The CDR3 bases are TGTGCCAGCAGCTTTGGACAGGTCTACAATGAGCAGTTCTTC.

V and J are TRBV15 and TRBJ1-2; TRBD1 aligns across 7 bases. The CDR3 totals 19 residues. The germline gives CDR1 LNHNV, CDR2 YYDKDF (reference sequence). The J segment lost 4 bases and the V segment lost 0 bases, leaving 17 bases of the junction unmatched. The CDR3 reads CATSRDRASGGIRSYGYTF. In DNA form, the CDR3 reads TGTGCCACCAGCAGAGATCGGGCATCAGGGGGGATTCGTAGCTATGGCTACACCTTC.

The genes are TRBV27 and TRBJ1-2; D might be TRBD1 (6 bases). Trimming cost V 5 bases and J 7 bases, with 17 bases left between them. The CDR3 runs 14 residues. From germline, CDR1 is MNHEY and CDR2 SMNVEV (reference sequence). Here the CDR3 reads CASSPTGPGVGYTF. The CDR3 coding sequence is TGTGCCAGCAGTCCCACAGGGCCTGGCGTTGGCTACACCTTC.

This CDR3 is CASSYPGHLFQETQYF. As DNA, the CDR3 is TGTGCCAGCAGTTACCCAGGGCACCTATTTCAAGAGACCCAGTACTTC. V usage is TRBV6-6 and J usage is TRBJ2-5; a possible D gene is TRBD1 (5 bases). Trimming removed 2 bases at V and 2 bases at J, with 15 bases between. Germline CDR1 MNHNY, CDR2 SVGAGI (reference sequence). The CDR3 runs to 16 residues.

V is TRBV7-8 and J is TRBJ2-3; D perhaps matches TRBD1 (5 bases). Germline values: CDR1 SGHVS, CDR2 FQNEAQ. CDR3 length: 16 residues. Trimming cost V 0 bases and J 6 bases, with 16 bases left between them. The CDR3 DNA sequence: TGTGCCAGCAGCTTAGCTGGGCAGGGTACGGCTGATACGCAGTATTTT. It codes for CASSLAGQGTADTQYF.

The chain couples TRBV29-1 to TRBJ2-7; 11 bases fit TRBD2. This CDR3 spans 14 amino acids. Germline V CDR1 and CDR2: SQVTM, ANQGSEA. Germline trimming cut 7 bases from V and 5 bases from J; bases unmatched to any gene: 10. The CDR3 nucleotides are TGCAGCGGCAAACTAGCGGGAGATGGCAACGAGCAGTACTTC. This gives the protein CSGKLAGDGNEQYF.

This clone was seen once. Distinct nucleotide sequences in the sample also encode this CDR3. This chain links TRBV7-9 with TRBJ1-1, with D perhaps TRBD1 (5 bases). V was cut by 5 bases and J by 4 bases, with 11 bases left in between. The CDR3 has 13 residues. CDR1 is SEHNR, CDR2 FQNEAQ, per germline (reference sequence). CDR3 loop: CASSPPGGTEAFF. The CDR3 DNA reads as TGTGCCAGCAGCCCCCCCGGGGGCACTGAAGCTTTCTTT. Combining the CDR3 with reference TRBV7-9 and TRBJ1-1 gives the whole variable domain DTGVSQNPRHKITKRGQNVTFRCDPISEHNRLYWYRQTLGQGPEFLTYFQNEAQLEKSRLLSDRFSAERPKGSFSTLEIQRTEQGDSAMYLCASSPPGGTEAFFGQGTRLTVV.

The V and J genes are TRBV7-9 and TRBJ2-4; 7 bases map to TRBD2. With V trimmed by 3 bases and J by 0 bases, 5 bases remained unmatched. Germline values: CDR1 SEHNR, CDR2 FQNEAQ (reference sequence). CDR3 length: 16 amino acids. The DNA for the CDR3 is TGTGCCAGCAGCTTGGCTAGCGGACTAGCCAAAAACATTCAGTACTTC. Translated, it gives CASSLASGLAKNIQYF.

The genes are TRBV9 and TRBJ2-1; D could derive from TRBD1 or TRBD2 (5 bases each). The germline V gene encodes CDR1 SGDLS and CDR2 YYNGEE. V shed 0 bases and J shed 4 bases, with 14 bases lying between them. The CDR3 is made up of 16 amino acids. CDR3: CASSVGGSVTYNEQFF. For the CDR3, the DNA is TGTGCCAGCAGCGTAGGGGGGAGTGTAACTTACAATGAGCAGTTCTTC.

This rearrangement joins TRBV10-3 to TRBJ2-3; D is perhaps TRBD2 (5 bases). The CDR3 is made up of 15 amino acids. The V end was cut by 3 bases, the J end by 6 bases, with 16 bases between. Germline values: CDR1 ENHRY, CDR2 SYGVKD. The CDR3 region has the DNA TGTGCCATCAGTGATCCTCGGACTCAGCCGGATACGCAGTATTTT. It is translated as CAISDPRTQPDTQYF.